Presented here are 14 T cell receptor beta chains from one specimen sequenced in a study of cytomegalovirus exposure and HLA in healthy donors. Primers included in the PCR were 60 Vbeta and 13 Jbeta primers. The assay was immunoSEQ multiplex PCR, and TCRdb's table has in-frame clones only and misses some. The sample's table shows about 79,000 clones. Sequencing was performed on PBMCs. These receptor sequences come from a man aged 25 to 40 in good health and CMV-seronegative.

V usage is TRBV9 and J usage is TRBJ2-7, with TRBD2 as a possible D gene (6 bases). The V end was cut by 2 bases, the J end by 6 bases, with 15 bases between. The germline CDR1 and CDR2 sequences are SGDLS and YYNGEE. The CDR3 is made up of 14 amino acids. The CDR3 region has the DNA TGTGCCAGCAGCGTGGGGCAGGGACTTACCGAGCAGTACTTC. This sequence encodes CASSVGQGLTEQYF.

The chain carries TRBV7-8 and TRBJ1-6; no definite D call. The CDR3 runs 15 residues. Germline CDR1 SGHVS, CDR2 FQNEAQ. V was shortened by 5 bases and J by 0 bases, with 8 bases between the two germline ends. The CDR3 loop reads CASSIVSSYNSPLHF. CDR3 sequence (DNA): TGTGCCAGCAGCATCGTGAGCTCCTATAATTCACCCCTCCACTTT. Together with reference TRBV7-8 and TRBJ1-6, the CDR3 gives the full variable domain: GAGVSQSPRYKVAKRGQDVALRCDPISGHVSLFWYQQALGQGPEFLTYFQNEAQLDKSGLPSDRFFAERPEGSVSTLKIQRTQQEDSAVYLCASSIVSSYNSPLHFGNGTRLTVT.

The chain couples TRBV7-3 to TRBJ2-2; weak D call: TRBD2 (6 bases). The V end was cut by 1 base, the J end by 5 bases, with 8 bases between. The CDR3 runs to 14 residues. The germline V gene has CDR1 SGHTA and CDR2 FQGTGA. CDR3 sequence: CASSLRGGTGELFF. CDR3 in DNA: TGTGCCAGCAGCTTAAGGGGAGGAACCGGGGAGCTGTTTTTT.

The chain carries TRBV10-1 and TRBJ1-4; tentatively, D is TRBD1 (6 bases). In germline, CDR1 is WNHNN, CDR2 SYGVQD (reference sequence). This CDR3 comprises 15 residues. Trimming pared 3 bases from V and 4 bases from J, leaving 12 bases between. This CDR3 reads CASSEGRQDNEKLFF. DNA of the CDR3: TGCGCCAGCAGTGAAGGTCGACAGGATAATGAAAAACTGTTTTTT.

V is TRBV19 and J is TRBJ1-2, with 7 bases fitting TRBD1. The trim removed 7 bases at V and 6 bases at J, leaving 5 bases unmatched. Germline V gives CDR1 LNHDA, CDR2 SQIVND (reference sequence). This CDR3 has 12 amino acids. Here the CDR3 reads CASITGEDGYTF. Written as DNA, the CDR3 is TGTGCCAGTATCACAGGGGAGGATGGCTACACCTTC.

The chain couples TRBV4-3 to TRBJ1-1; 9 bases line up with TRBD1. In germline, CDR1 is LGHNA, CDR2 YSLEER. The CDR3 totals 15 residues. V lost 4 bases to trimming and J lost 5 bases; unmatched junction nucleotides: 8. The CDR3 nucleotides are TGCGCCAGCAGCCGACTGACAGGGGGAAGGACTGAAGCTTTCTTT. Its translation is CASSRLTGGRTEAFF.

The V gene is TRBV6-5, the J gene TRBJ2-1; 11 bases map to TRBD1. The V segment lost 10 bases and the J segment 7 bases; nucleotides outside the gene matches: 9. There are 14 residues in the CDR3. CDR1 and CDR2 from the germline V gene are MNHEY and SVGAGI. In DNA, the CDR3 is TGTGCCACCGCGCGGACAGGGGGCTGGAATGAGCAGTTCTTC. Translating gives CATARTGGWNEQFF.

V gene TRBV19 combines with J gene TRBJ1-2; 7 bases match TRBD1. The CDR3 has 12 residues. Germline trimming cut 10 bases from V and 3 bases from J; bases unmatched to any gene: 5. Germline values: CDR1 LNHDA, CDR2 SQIVND (reference sequence). The CDR3 DNA follows: TGTGCCACCCCGGGGACAGACTATGGCTACACCTTC. Translation gives CATPGTDYGYTF.

Details on this clone: The junction departs from the called germline gene at one end, perhaps through a read error. The chain has TRBV7-7 and TRBJ2-2; D is unclear. The CDR3 sequence is 14 residues long. The germline gives CDR1 SSHAT, CDR2 FNYEAQ (reference sequence). CDR3 sequence: CASSLELSTGELFF. The DNA of the CDR3 is TGTGCTAGCAGCTTAGAACTGAGCACCGGGGAGCTGTTTTTT.

V is TRBV2 and J is TRBJ1-4, with D perhaps matching TRBD1 (6 bases). CDR3 length equals 14 residues. Trimming shortened V by 6 bases and J by 5 bases, and 13 bases separated the two germline ends. Germline-derived CDR1 and CDR2 are SNHLY and FYNNEI. The CDR3 DNA sequence: TGTGCCAGCAGCCCCAGGGGAGCAAATGAAAAACTGTTTTTT. This translates into CASSPRGANEKLFF.

The chain uses TRBV2 and TRBJ1-1, with TRBD1 as a possible D gene (6 bases). CDR1 is SNHLY and CDR2 is FYNNEI in the germline V gene. The CDR3 has 14 amino acids. V was clipped by 3 bases and J by 5 bases, with 13 bases between them. CDR3 residues: CASSDRGLRTEAFF. As DNA, the CDR3 is TGTGCCAGCAGTGACAGGGGTTTAAGGACTGAAGCTTTCTTT.

The chain employs TRBV19 and TRBJ1-5, with D maybe TRBD1 (5 bases). V shed 5 bases and J shed 0 bases, with 26 bases lying between them. Germline V CDR1 and CDR2: LNHDA, SQIVND (reference sequence). The CDR3 consists of 20 residues. The chain's CDR3 is CASSSSRGSGGRYSNQPQHF. CDR3 in DNA: TGTGCCAGTAGTTCTTCCCGGGGATCGGGGGGACGTTATAGCAATCAGCCCCAGCATTTT. Based on the CDR3 plus reference TRBV19 and TRBJ1-5, the full variable domain is DGGITQSPKYLFRKEGQNVTLSCEQNLNHDAMYWYRQDPGQGLRLIYYSQIVNDFQKGDIAEGYSVSREKKESFPLTVTSAQKNPTAFYLCASSSSRGSGGRYSNQPQHFGDGTRLSIL.

The CDR3: CASSLDRGYYEQYF. As DNA, the CDR3 is TGTGCCAGCAGCTTAGATAGGGGCTACTACGAGCAGTACTTC. This chain uses TRBV11-2 with TRBJ2-7, with D perhaps TRBD1 (5 bases). Trimming took 0 bases from V and 3 from J, leaving 9 bases between them. The V gene's germline CDR1 is SGHAT and CDR2 FQNNGV. The length of the CDR3 is 14 residues.

The DNA of the CDR3 is TGTGCCAGCAGTGAAGCGGGAGTAAGGAATGAGCAGTTCTTC. It is translated as CASSEAGVRNEQFF. The chain uses TRBV6-1 and TRBJ2-1; the D gene is possibly TRBD2 (5 bases). Between the trimmed V and J ends, which lost 0 bases and 7 bases, there was a span of 10 bases. There are 14 residues in the CDR3. Germline CDR1 and CDR2: MNHNS and SASEGT.